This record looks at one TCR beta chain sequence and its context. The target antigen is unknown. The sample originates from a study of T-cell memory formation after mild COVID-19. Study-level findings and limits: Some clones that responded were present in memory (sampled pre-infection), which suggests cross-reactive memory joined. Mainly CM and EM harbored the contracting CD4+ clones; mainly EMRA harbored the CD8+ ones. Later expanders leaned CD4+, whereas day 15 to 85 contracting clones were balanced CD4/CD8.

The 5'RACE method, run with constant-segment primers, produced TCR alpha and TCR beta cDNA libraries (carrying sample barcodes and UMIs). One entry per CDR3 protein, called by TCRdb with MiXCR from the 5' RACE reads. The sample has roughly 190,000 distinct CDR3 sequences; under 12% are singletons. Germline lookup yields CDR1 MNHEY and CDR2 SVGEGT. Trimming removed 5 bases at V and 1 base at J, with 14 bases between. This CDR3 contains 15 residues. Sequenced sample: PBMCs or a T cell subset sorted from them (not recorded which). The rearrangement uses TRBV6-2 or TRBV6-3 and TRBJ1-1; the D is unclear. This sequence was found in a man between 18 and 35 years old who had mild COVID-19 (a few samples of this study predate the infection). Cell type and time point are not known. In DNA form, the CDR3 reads TGTGCCAGCAGTGCCCTACCGGGAGAGAACACTGAAGCTTTCTTT. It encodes CASSALPGENTEAFF.